Each of the 20 T cell receptor beta chains below was sequenced from the same sample in a study of blood T cell repertoires in COVID-19. The protocol was immunoSEQ multiplex PCR, while the TCRdb copy is restricted to in-frame clones and leaves out a portion. The sample shows around 50,000 clones, approximately 80% of them seen only once. Sample: PBMCs or T cells enriched from blood (not recorded which). These receptors originate from a woman aged 45-59 years with acute COVID-19.

This chain links TRBV7-3 with TRBJ2-2; possible D gene TRBD2, 5 bases. Looked up from germline, CDR1 is SGHTA and CDR2 is FQGTGA. V was clipped by 5 bases and J by 0 bases, with 13 bases between them. The CDR3 totals 16 residues. The CDR3 DNA reads as TGTGCCAGCAGCCCCCGGGGAGCGTCGAACACCGGGGAGCTGTTTTTT. Protein: CASSPRGASNTGELFF. The full variable domain, its missing parts supplied by reference TRBV7-3 and TRBJ2-2, is GAGVSQTPSNKVTEKGKYVELRCDPISGHTALYWYRQSLGQGPEFLIYFQGTGAADDSGLPNDRFFAVRPEGSVSTLKIQRTERGDSAVYLCASSPRGASNTGELFFGEGSRLTVL.

This sequence joins TRBV4-1 and TRBJ2-5; 12 nucleotides align to TRBD2. After removal of 1 base from V and 3 bases from J, the junction contained 6 bases not matched to a gene. The CDR3 totals 17 residues. Germline V gene sequence: CDR1 MGHRA, CDR2 YSYEKL. CDR3 loop: CASSQGGLAGGKETQYF. The CDR3 DNA follows: TGCGCCAGCAGCCAAGGAGGTCTAGCGGGGGGGAAAGAGACCCAGTACTTC.

This clone was seen a handful of times. The chain couples TRBV5-1 to TRBJ2-5; D is ambiguous. The CDR3 sequence is 14 residues long. The ends were cut back, 0 bases at V and 4 bases at J, with 10 bases in the middle. In germline, CDR1 is SGHRS, CDR2 YFSETQ. CDR3 region: CASSLGAVLETQYF. CDR3 sequence (DNA): TGCGCCAGCAGCTTGGGGGCAGTCCTAGAGACCCAGTACTTC. The full variable domain, rest sourced from reference TRBV5-1 and TRBJ2-5, is KAGVTQTPRYLIKTRGQQVTLSCSPISGHRSVSWYQQTPGQGLQFLFEYFSETQRNKGNFPGRFSGRQFSNSRSEMNVSTLELGDSALYLCASSLGAVLETQYFGPGTRLLVL.

V is TRBV5-4 and J is TRBJ1-2, with 7 bases fitting TRBD1. This CDR3 is 13 amino acids long. The V gene end was trimmed by 4 bases and the J gene end by 7 bases; junction bases not matched to a gene: 7. Germline CDR1 reads SGHNT; CDR2 reads YYREEE (reference sequence). CDR3 protein: CASSIGTAFGYTF. The CDR3 bases are TGTGCCAGCAGCATAGGGACAGCCTTTGGCTACACCTTC.

The gene calls are TRBV6-6 and TRBJ1-3, with 8 bases aligning to TRBD1. Unmatched junction bases numbered 1, after V lost 9 bases and J lost 3 bases. Looked up from germline, CDR1 is MNHNY and CDR2 is SVGAGI (reference sequence). This CDR3 contains 12 residues. CDR3 sequence reads: CASGQGGNTIYF. DNA for the CDR3: TGTGCCAGTGGACAGGGTGGAAACACCATATATTTT.

This rearrangement joins TRBV30 to TRBJ1-4, with 8 bases matching TRBD1. CDR3 length equals 14 residues. Trimming cost V 3 bases and J 10 bases; bases outside gene matches: 10. CDR1 is GTSNPN and CDR2 is SVGIG in the germline V gene (reference sequence). In DNA form, the CDR3 reads TGTGCCTGGAGCAGGGACAGGTCACAGGGAAAACTGTTTTTT. It is translated as CAWSRDRSQGKLFF.

V and J are TRBV2 and TRBJ2-7; 8 bases fit TRBD1. CDR3 length: 14 amino acids. The germline V gene has CDR1 SNHLY and CDR2 FYNNEI. V was clipped by 5 bases and J by 3 bases; unmatched bases: 6. The CDR3 spells CASSLGTGGYEQYF. In nucleotides, the CDR3 is TGTGCCAGCAGTCTAGGGACAGGAGGCTACGAGCAGTACTTC.

V is TRBV6-5 and J is TRBJ2-1; TRBD2 aligns across 7 bases. The CDR3 runs to 15 residues. Losses at the gene ends were 0 bases for V and 3 bases for J; bases not matched to a gene: 2. The germline V gene has CDR1 MNHEY and CDR2 SVGAGI. The CDR3 DNA follows: TGTGCCAGCAGTTACTCCGGCGGGGGCTACAATGAGCAGTTCTTC. Its translation: CASSYSGGGYNEQFF.

The V call is TRBV30, the J call TRBJ2-5; D is perhaps TRBD1 or TRBD2 (6 bases each). Trimming took off 5 bases at V and 0 bases at J, with 19 bases between the two ends. Germline V gives CDR1 GTSNPN, CDR2 SVGIG (reference sequence). The CDR3 is 16 amino acids. The CDR3 DNA follows: TGTGCCTGGGGGACATTGGGGGGTTCGTACCAAGAGACCCAGTACTTC. Protein: CAWGTLGGSYQETQYF.

V usage is TRBV5-1 and J usage is TRBJ1-4, with D maybe TRBD1 (6 bases). From germline, CDR1 is SGHRS and CDR2 YFSETQ. CDR3 size: 14 residues. V was clipped by 3 bases and J by 5 bases, with 11 bases between them. The CDR3 bases are TGCGCCAGCAGCTCGGACAGCACAAATGAAAAACTGTTTTTT. Translation gives CASSSDSTNEKLFF.

CDR3 amino acids: CASSPTAGHTQETQYF. CDR3 DNA sequence: TGTGCCAGCAGCCCCACAGCGGGACATACACAAGAGACCCAGTACTTC. The rearrangement joins TRBV7-6 to TRBJ2-5; possible D gene TRBD2, 7 bases. This CDR3 is 16 amino acids long. With 5 bases removed from V and 2 bases from J, the gap between germline ends came to 18 bases. Germline V CDR1 and CDR2: SGHVS, FNYEAQ. The entire variable domain, with the rest obtained from reference TRBV7-6 and TRBJ2-5, is as follows: GAGVSQSPRYKVTKRGQDVALRCDPISGHVSLYWYRQALGQGPEFLTYFNYEAQQDKSGLPNDRFSAERPEGSISTLTIQRTEQRDSAMYRCASSPTAGHTQETQYFGPGTRLLVL.

The rearrangement links TRBV7-2 to TRBJ1-5, with TRBD1 matching 9 bases. The junction had 7 bases not matched to a gene; V was cut back by 0 bases and J by 7 bases. Germline CDR1 and CDR2: SGHTA and FQGNSA. The CDR3 has 16 residues. For the CDR3, the DNA is TGTGCCAGCAGCTTAGCCGGGACAGGGAGAGGACAGCCCCAGCATTTT. Amino acids: CASSLAGTGRGQPQHF.

This chain uses TRBV6-5 with TRBJ1-5, with D perhaps TRBD1 (5 bases). This CDR3 comprises 14 residues. V shed 10 bases and J shed 6 bases, with 19 bases lying between them. CDR1 and CDR2 from the germline V gene are MNHEY and SVGAGI. The CDR3 sequence is CAILEGLQGQPQHF. The CDR3 DNA follows: TGTGCCATCTTAGAGGGACTTCAGGGTCAGCCCCAGCATTTT.

J is TRBJ2-1 and V is TRBV7-8; TRBD1 matches 7 bases. Germline CDR1 and CDR2: SGHVS and FQNEAQ. The CDR3 sequence is 18 residues long. The V segment lost 5 bases and the J segment 6 bases; nucleotides outside the gene matches: 19. The CDR3 protein is CASSTTRQGLGVLNEQFF. DNA of the CDR3: TGTGCCAGCAGCACCACAAGACAGGGTCTGGGCGTCCTCAATGAGCAGTTCTTC.

The gene calls are TRBV2 and TRBJ1-5; 9 bases are shared with TRBD1. V lost 0 bases and J lost 6; bases outside the gene matches: 3. CDR1 SNHLY and CDR2 FYNNEI come from the germline V gene. The CDR3 spans 15 residues. The CDR3 region is CASSEATGGGQPQHF. The CDR3 DNA sequence: TGTGCCAGCAGTGAAGCTACAGGGGGCGGTCAGCCCCAGCATTTT.

In this sample, this clone turned up a few times. The chain combines TRBV30 with TRBJ1-6; tentative D call: TRBD1 (5 bases). There are 13 residues in the CDR3. The V gene lost 2 bases and the J gene lost 12 bases, with 14 bases spanning the gap. Germline V gene data show CDR1 as GTSNPN and CDR2 as SVGIG (reference sequence). The chain's CDR3 is CAWSQGTQGPLHF. DNA of the CDR3: TGTGCCTGGAGTCAGGGTACCCAAGGACCCCTCCACTTT. Using reference TRBV30 and TRBJ1-6 for the parts outside the CDR3, the full variable domain is SQTIHQWPATLVQPVGSPLSLECTVEGTSNPNLYWYRQAAGRGLQLLFYSVGIGQISSEVPQNLSASRPQDRQFILSSKKLLLSDSGFYLCAWSQGTQGPLHFGNGTRLTVT.

V usage is TRBV7-9 and J usage is TRBJ2-7; a weak D match, TRBD2 (6 bases). V was shortened by 5 bases and J by 3 bases, with 17 bases between the two germline ends. The CDR3 length is 15 residues. Looked up from germline, CDR1 is SEHNR and CDR2 is FQNEAQ (reference sequence). CDR3 amino acids: CASSPLGRNGYEQYF. The CDR3 DNA reads as TGTGCCAGCAGCCCACTGGGGAGGAACGGCTACGAGCAGTACTTC.

The rearrangement uses TRBV15 and TRBJ2-3, with D possibly being TRBD2 (6 bases). V lost 5 bases and J lost 1, with 13 bases in between. CDR3 size: 15 residues. Germline lookup yields CDR1 LNHNV and CDR2 YYDKDF (reference sequence). The CDR3 sequence: CATSLSRGGTDTQYF. The CDR3 bases are TGTGCCACCAGCCTTTCGCGGGGAGGCACAGATACGCAGTATTTT. Full variable domain (rest looked up from reference TRBV15 and TRBJ2-3): DAMVIQNPRYQVTQFGKPVTLSCSQTLNHNVMYWYQQKSSQAPKLLFHYYDKDFNNEADTPDNFQSRRPNTSFCFLDIRSPGLGDTAMYLCATSLSRGGTDTQYFGPGTRLTVL.

The chain uses TRBV6-5 and TRBJ1-5; 8 bases agree with TRBD1. The CDR3 loop spans 15 amino acids. The junction had 8 bases not matched to a gene; V was cut back by 7 bases and J by 3 bases. Germline V gives CDR1 MNHEY, CDR2 SVGAGI. The CDR3 bases are TGTGCCAGCACTACGACAGGGGCCAACAATCAGCCCCAGCATTTT. It specifies CASTTTGANNQPQHF.

This chain links TRBV7-9 with TRBJ1-2; the match to TRBD1 covers 7 bases. V was pared by 3 bases and J by 1 base, with 8 bases of the junction left unmatched. CDR1 SEHNR and CDR2 FQNEAQ come from the germline V gene (reference sequence). The CDR3 is 16 residues long. CDR3 residues: CASSFGDRDSNYGYTF. The CDR3 DNA reads TGTGCCAGCAGCTTCGGTGACAGGGACAGTAACTATGGCTACACCTTC. The variable domain in full, completed from reference TRBV7-9 and TRBJ1-2, reads DTGVSQNPRHKITKRGQNVTFRCDPISEHNRLYWYRQTLGQGPEFLTYFQNEAQLEKSRLLSDRFSAERPKGSFSTLEIQRTEQGDSAMYLCASSFGDRDSNYGYTFGSGTRLTVV.